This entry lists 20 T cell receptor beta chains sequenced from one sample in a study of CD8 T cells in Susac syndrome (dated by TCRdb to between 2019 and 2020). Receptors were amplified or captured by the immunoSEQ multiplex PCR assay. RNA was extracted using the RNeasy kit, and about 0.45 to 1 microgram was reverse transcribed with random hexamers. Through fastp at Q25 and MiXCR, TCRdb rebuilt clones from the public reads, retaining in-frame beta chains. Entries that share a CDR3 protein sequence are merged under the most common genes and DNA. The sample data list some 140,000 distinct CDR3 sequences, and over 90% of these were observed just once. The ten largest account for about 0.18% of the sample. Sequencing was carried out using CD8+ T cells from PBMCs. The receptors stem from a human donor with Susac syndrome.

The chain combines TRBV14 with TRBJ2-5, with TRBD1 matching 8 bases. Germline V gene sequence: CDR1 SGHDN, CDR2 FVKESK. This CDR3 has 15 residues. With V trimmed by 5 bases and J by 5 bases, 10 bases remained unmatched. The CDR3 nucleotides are TGTGCCAGCAGCTTCCGGACAGGGAATTCGGAGACCCAGTACTTC. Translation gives CASSFRTGNSETQYF.

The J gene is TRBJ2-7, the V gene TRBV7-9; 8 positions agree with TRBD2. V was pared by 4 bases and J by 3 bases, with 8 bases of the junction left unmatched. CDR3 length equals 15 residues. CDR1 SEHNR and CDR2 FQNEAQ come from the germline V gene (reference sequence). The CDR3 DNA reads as TGTGCCAGCAGCTCCTCTAGCGGGCCTATCTACGAGCAGTACTTC. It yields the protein CASSSSSGPIYEQYF.

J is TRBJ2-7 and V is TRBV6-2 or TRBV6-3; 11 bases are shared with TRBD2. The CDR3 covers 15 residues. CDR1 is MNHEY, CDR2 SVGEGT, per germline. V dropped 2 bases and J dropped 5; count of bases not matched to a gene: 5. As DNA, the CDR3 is TGTGCCAGCAGTTACGATAGCGGGAGGGCCGACGAGCAGTACTTC. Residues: CASSYDSGRADEQYF.

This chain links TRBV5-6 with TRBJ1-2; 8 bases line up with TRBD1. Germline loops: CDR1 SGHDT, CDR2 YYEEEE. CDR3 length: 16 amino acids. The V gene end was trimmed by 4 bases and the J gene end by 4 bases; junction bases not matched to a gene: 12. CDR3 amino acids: CASSGRTGSGVYGYTF. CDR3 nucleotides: TGTGCCAGCAGCGGGAGGACAGGGAGTGGGGTCTATGGCTACACCTTC. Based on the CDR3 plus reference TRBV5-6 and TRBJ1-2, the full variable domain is DAGVTQSPTHLIKTRGQQVTLRCSPKSGHDTVSWYQQALGQGPQFIFQYYEEEERQRGNFPDRFSGHQFPNYSSELNVNALLLGDSALYLCASSGRTGSGVYGYTFGSGTRLTVV.

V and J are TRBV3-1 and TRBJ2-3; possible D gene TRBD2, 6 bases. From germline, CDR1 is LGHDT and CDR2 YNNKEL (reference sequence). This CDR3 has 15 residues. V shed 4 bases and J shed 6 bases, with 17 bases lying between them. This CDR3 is CASSPPLAAGDTQYF. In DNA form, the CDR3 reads TGTGCCAGCAGCCCCCCCCTTGCGGCGGGGGATACGCAGTATTTT.

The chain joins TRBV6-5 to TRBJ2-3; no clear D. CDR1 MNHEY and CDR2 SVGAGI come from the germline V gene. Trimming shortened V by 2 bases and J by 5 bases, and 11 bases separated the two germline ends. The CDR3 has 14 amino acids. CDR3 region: CASSYEMEQDTQYF. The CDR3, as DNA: TGTGCCAGCAGTTACGAGATGGAGCAAGATACGCAGTATTTT.

CDR3 region: CAISEPSGSHEQYF. Written as DNA, the CDR3 is TGTGCCATCAGTGAGCCCAGCGGGAGTCACGAGCAGTACTTC. This chain links TRBV10-3 with TRBJ2-5; 8 nucleotides match TRBD2. The assigned J gene may be wrong: the sequence end matches TRBJ2-7 better. The CDR3 is 14 residues long. The V gene's germline CDR1 is ENHRY and CDR2 SYGVKD.

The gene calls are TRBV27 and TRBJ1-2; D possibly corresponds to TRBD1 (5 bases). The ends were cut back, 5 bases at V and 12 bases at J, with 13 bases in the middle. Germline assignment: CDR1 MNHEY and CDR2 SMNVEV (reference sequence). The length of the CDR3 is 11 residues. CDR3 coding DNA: TGTGCCAGCAGTGGGGGAAGCATCAACACCTTC. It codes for CASSGGSINTF.

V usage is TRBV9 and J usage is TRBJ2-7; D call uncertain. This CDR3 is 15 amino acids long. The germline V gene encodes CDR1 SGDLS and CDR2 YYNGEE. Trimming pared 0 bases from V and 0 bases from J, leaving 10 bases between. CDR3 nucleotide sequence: TGTGCCAGCAGCGTAGGTGGGAATCCCTCCTACGAGCAGTACTTC. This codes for CASSVGGNPSYEQYF.

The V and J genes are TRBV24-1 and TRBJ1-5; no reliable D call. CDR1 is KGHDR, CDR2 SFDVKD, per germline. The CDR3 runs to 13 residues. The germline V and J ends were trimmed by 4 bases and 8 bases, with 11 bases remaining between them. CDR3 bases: TGTGCCACCAGTGAAGAATCGGTGGAGCCCCAGCATTTT. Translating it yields CATSEESVEPQHF.

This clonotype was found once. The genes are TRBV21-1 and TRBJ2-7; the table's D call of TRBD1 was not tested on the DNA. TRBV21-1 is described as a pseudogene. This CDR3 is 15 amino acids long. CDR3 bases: TGTGCCAGCGGAAAAATAACAGGATCCCCCTCCGAGCAGTACTTC. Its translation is CASGKITGSPSEQYF.

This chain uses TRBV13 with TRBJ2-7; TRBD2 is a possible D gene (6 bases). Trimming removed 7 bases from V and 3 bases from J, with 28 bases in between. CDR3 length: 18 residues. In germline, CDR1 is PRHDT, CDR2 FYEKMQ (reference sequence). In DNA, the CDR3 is TGTGCCAGCAACCCCAGCTTTCTCCGGGGCAGGAGGGTCTACGAGCAGTACTTC. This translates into CASNPSFLRGRRVYEQYF.

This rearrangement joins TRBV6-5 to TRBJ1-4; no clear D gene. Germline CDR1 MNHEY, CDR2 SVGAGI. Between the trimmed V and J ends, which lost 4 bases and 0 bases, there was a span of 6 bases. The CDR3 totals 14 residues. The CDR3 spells CASSSPATNEKLFF. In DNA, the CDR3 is TGTGCCAGCAGTTCCCCAGCAACTAATGAAAAACTGTTTTTT.

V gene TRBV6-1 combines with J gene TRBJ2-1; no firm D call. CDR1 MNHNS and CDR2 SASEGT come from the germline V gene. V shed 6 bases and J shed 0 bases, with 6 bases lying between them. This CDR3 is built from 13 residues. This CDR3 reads CASRQSSYNEQFF. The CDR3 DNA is TGTGCCAGCAGGCAGAGCTCCTACAATGAGCAGTTCTTC.

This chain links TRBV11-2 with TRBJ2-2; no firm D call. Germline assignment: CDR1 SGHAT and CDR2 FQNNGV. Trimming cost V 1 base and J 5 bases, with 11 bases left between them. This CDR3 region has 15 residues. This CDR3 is CASSLVTARTGELFF. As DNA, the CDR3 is TGTGCCAGCAGCTTAGTCACCGCGAGGACCGGGGAGCTGTTTTTT.

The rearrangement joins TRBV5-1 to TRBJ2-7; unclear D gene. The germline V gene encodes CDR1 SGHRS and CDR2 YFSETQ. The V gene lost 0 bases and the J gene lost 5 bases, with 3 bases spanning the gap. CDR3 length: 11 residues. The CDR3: CASSLVDEQYF. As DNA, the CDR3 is TGCGCCAGCAGCTTGGTAGACGAGCAGTACTTC.

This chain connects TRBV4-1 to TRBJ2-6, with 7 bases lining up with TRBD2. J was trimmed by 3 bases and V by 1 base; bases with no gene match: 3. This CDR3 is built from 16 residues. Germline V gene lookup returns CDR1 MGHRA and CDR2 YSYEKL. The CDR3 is CASSQVGGVGANVLTF. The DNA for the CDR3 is TGCGCCAGCAGCCAAGTGGGAGGGGTTGGGGCCAACGTCCTGACTTTC.

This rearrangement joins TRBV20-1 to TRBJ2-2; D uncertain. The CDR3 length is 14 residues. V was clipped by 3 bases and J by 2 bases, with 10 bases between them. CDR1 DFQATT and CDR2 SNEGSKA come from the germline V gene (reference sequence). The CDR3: CSASLLSNTGELFF. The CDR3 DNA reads TGCAGTGCTAGTTTGCTTTCAAACACCGGGGAGCTGTTTTTT.

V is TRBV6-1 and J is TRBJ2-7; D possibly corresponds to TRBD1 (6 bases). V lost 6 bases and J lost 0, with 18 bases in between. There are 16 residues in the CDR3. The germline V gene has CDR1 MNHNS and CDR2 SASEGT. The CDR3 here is CASRTTTGRTSYEQYF. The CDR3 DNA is TGTGCCAGCAGGACCACTACAGGGCGAACCTCCTACGAGCAGTACTTC.

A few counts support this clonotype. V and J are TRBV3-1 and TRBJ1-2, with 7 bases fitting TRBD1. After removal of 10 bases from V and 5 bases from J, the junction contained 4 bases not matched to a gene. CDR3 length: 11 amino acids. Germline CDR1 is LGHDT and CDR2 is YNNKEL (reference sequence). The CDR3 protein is CATGTEYGYTF. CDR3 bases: TGTGCCACTGGGACAGAATATGGCTACACCTTC.